A selection of T cell receptor beta chains follows, all from one sample in a study of CD8+ T cells in alopecia areata. Profiling relied on immunoSEQ multiplex PCR, and the TCRdb table lists in-frame clones only, not all of them. The data show fewer than 250,000 clones, more than 30% seen once. Here the sequenced sample was CD4+ T cells sorted from blood, taken at roughly week 30, from a patient treated with tofacitinib. These receptors were collected from a human donor with alopecia areata. The CDR3 runs from the conserved cysteine through the conserved F or W. The order of the fields is J gene, D gene, clone size, V gene, CDR3 protein, CDR3 DNA. A D gene is named only where the DNA matches it firmly. Clone size is not always given. Where it is, it says once, few, many or a class for expanded clones.

>TRBJ1-2|NA|NA|TRBV6-1
CASTSGEAGYGYTF
TGTGCCAGCACCTCAGGAGAGGCGGGCTATGGCTACACCTTC
>TRBJ2-3|NA|few|TRBV9
CASSVGSYGTDTQYF
TGTGCCAGCAGCGTAGGGAGCTATGGGACAGATACGCAGTATTTT
>TRBJ1-1|TRBD1|NA|TRBV6-1
CASSVDRDEAFF
TGTGCCAGCAGTGTCGACAGGGATGAAGCTTTCTTT
>TRBJ1-1|NA|NA|TRBV30
CVGSMNTEAFF
TGTGTGGGGTCCATGAACACTGAAGCTTTCTTT
>TRBJ2-3|NA|few|TRBV4-1
CASSQTQALGTDTQYF
TGCGCCAGCAGCCAAACCCAAGCACTAGGCACAGATACGCAGTATTTT
>TRBJ1-1|NA|NA|TRBV19
CASSTGLQNTEAFF
TGTGCCAGTAGTACGGGACTCCAGAACACTGAAGCTTTCTTT
>TRBJ1-5|TRBD1|NA|TRBV19
CASSISTGWDQPQHF
TGTGCCAGTAGTATATCGACAGGGTGGGATCAGCCCCAGCATTTT
>TRBJ1-5|NA|NA|TRBV15
CATSREGRGNQPQHF
TGTGCCACCAGCAGAGAAGGCCGTGGCAATCAGCCCCAGCATTTT
>TRBJ2-3|NA|once|TRBV11-2
CASRRTEDTQYF
TGTGCCAGCAGAAGGACAGAAGATACGCAGTATTTT
>TRBJ2-2|TRBD1|few|TRBV5-4
CASRITGQGTGELFF
TGTGCCAGCAGGATCACGGGACAGGGAACCGGGGAGCTGTTTTTT
>TRBJ1-1|NA|NA|TRBV2
CASTPRTRNTEAFF
TGTGCCAGCACTCCCCGGACAAGGAACACTGAAGCTTTCTTT
>TRBJ2-1|NA|NA|TRBV2
CASPGLNSYNEQFF
TGTGCCAGCCCGGGTCTAAACTCCTACAATGAGCAGTTCTTC
>TRBJ2-1|NA|few|TRBV6-1
CASSWSFYNEQFF
TGTGCCAGCAGTTGGAGCTTTTACAATGAGCAGTTCTTC
>TRBJ1-2|NA|NA|TRBV29-1
CSVVSGAGVSNYGYTF
TGCAGCGTTGTCTCCGGTGCCGGGGTCTCAAACTATGGCTACACCTTC
>TRBJ1-5|NA|few|TRBV30
CAWSTGQGNQPQHF
TGTGCCTGGAGTACAGGGCAGGGCAATCAGCCCCAGCATTTT
>TRBJ1-2|NA|NA|TRBV6-1
CASSERYGYTF
TGTGCCAGCAGTGAACGTTATGGCTACACCTTC
>TRBJ1-1|NA|NA|TRBV5-1
CASSLAGQSTEAFF
TGCGCCAGCAGCTTGGCCGGACAGTCCACTGAAGCTTTCTTT
>TRBJ2-7|NA|NA|TRBV4-2
CASSPSGGGLGEQYF
TGTGCCAGCAGCCCTAGCGGTGGGGGGCTTGGAGAGCAGTACTTC
>TRBJ2-3|NA|NA|TRBV10-3
CAIKEVLRDTQYF
TGTGCCATCAAAGAGGTGTTGAGAGATACGCAGTATTTT
>TRBJ1-4|NA|NA|TRBV27
CASSIQGTTNEKLFF
TGTGCCAGCAGTATACAGGGCACAACTAATGAAAAACTGTTTTTT
>TRBJ1-5|TRBD1|NA|TRBV6-1
CASSELGQGNQPQHF
TGTGCCAGCAGTGAATTAGGACAGGGCAATCAGCCCCAGCATTTT
>TRBJ2-3|TRBD2|NA|TRBV5-1
CASSSLSSGVADTQYF
TGCGCCAGCAGCTCGCTGAGTAGCGGGGTGGCAGATACGCAGTATTTT
>TRBJ2-2|TRBD2|once|TRBV29-1
CSVDSGDDTGELFF
TGCAGCGTTGATAGCGGGGACGACACCGGGGAGCTGTTTTTT
>TRBJ1-1|TRBD1|NA|TRBV27
CASSLSIGGRGEAFF
TGTGCCAGCAGTTTATCGATAGGGGGCCGGGGGGAAGCTTTCTTT
>TRBJ2-5|NA|NA|TRBV5-1
CASSLGNGETQYF
TGCGCCAGCAGCTTGGGTAATGGGGAAACCCAGTACTTC
>TRBJ2-7|NA|NA|TRBV14
CASSFNRGLSYEQYF
TGTGCCAGCAGCTTTAACAGGGGACTCTCCTACGAGCAGTACTTC
>TRBJ1-1|NA|few|TRBV6-5
CASGKNTEAFF
TGTGCCAGCGGGAAGAACACTGAAGCTTTCTTT
>TRBJ1-5|NA|NA|TRBV30
CAWSVGTINQPQHF
TGTGCCTGGAGTGTGGGCACGATCAATCAGCCCCAGCATTTT
>TRBJ2-5|NA|few|TRBV6-5
CASGHLQETQYF
TGTGCCAGCGGTCACCTACAAGAGACCCAGTACTTC
>TRBJ1-5|TRBD1|NA|TRBV4-1
CASSLEGANQPQHF
TGCGCCAGCAGCCTCGAGGGGGCAAATCAGCCCCAGCATTTT
>TRBJ2-7|NA|many|TRBV10-2
CASRTDYEQYF
TGCGCCAGCAGAACCGACTACGAGCAGTACTTC
>TRBJ1-5|NA|NA|TRBV7-9
CASSNPNQPQHF
TGTGCCAGCAGCAATCCAAATCAGCCCCAGCATTTT
>TRBJ2-3|TRBD2|few|TRBV30
CAWSPPWGTSVHTQYF
TGTGCCTGGAGCCCTCCGTGGGGGACTAGCGTCCATACGCAGTATTTT
>TRBJ2-7|NA|NA|TRBV29-1
CSASDSYEQYF
TGCAGCGCCTCCGACTCCTACGAGCAGTACTTC
>TRBJ2-1|NA|once|TRBV9
CASAPDSGPYNEQFF
TGTGCCAGTGCCCCTGATTCGGGACCTTACAATGAGCAGTTCTTC
>TRBJ2-5|NA|NA|TRBV5-1
CASSLVVQETQYF
TGCGCCAGCAGCTTGGTTGTCCAAGAGACCCAGTACTTC
>TRBJ1-2|TRBD1|few|TRBV29-1
CSVNRGTANYGYTF
TGCAGCGTTAATCGCGGGACAGCTAACTATGGCTACACCTTC
>TRBJ1-1|NA|few|TRBV10-3
CAISEETGRNQFF
TGTGCCATCAGTGAAGAAACGGGGAGGAATCAGTTCTTT
>TRBJ2-5|TRBD1|few|TRBV30
CAWIGQGRQETQYF
TGTGCCTGGATCGGACAGGGACGGCAAGAGACCCAGTACTTC
>TRBJ1-2|NA|NA|TRBV29-1
CSDLTGSLPYGYTF
TGCAGCGACCTAACCGGGTCTCTCCCCTATGGCTACACCTTC
>TRBJ2-5|TRBD1|NA|TRBV6-6
CASNGQGETQYF
TGTGCCAGCAACGGACAGGGAGAGACCCAGTACTTC
>TRBJ1-5|NA|NA|TRBV19
CASTSGAGNQPQHF
TGTGCCAGTACGTCCGGGGCAGGCAATCAGCCCCAGCATTTT
>TRBJ2-2|NA|few|TRBV9
CASSSTGTTITGELFF
TGTGCCAGCAGCTCGACCGGGACAACTATAACCGGGGAGCTGTTTTTT
>TRBJ2-7|TRBD1|few|TRBV28
CASTHGTGVYEQYF
TGTGCCAGCACCCACGGGACAGGGGTCTACGAGCAGTACTTC
>TRBJ1-5|TRBD1|many|TRBV19
CASSARTGDQPQHF
TGTGCCAGTAGTGCCCGGACAGGGGACCAGCCCCAGCATTTT
>TRBJ2-6|NA|few|TRBV7-9
CASTGRGSGANVLTF
TGTGCCAGCACCGGACGGGGATCTGGGGCCAACGTCCTGACTTTC
>TRBJ1-5|NA|NA|TRBV7-9
CASSPPDTDGRPQHF
TGTGCCAGCAGCCCGCCCGATACTGACGGACGGCCCCAGCATTTT
>TRBJ2-7|NA|NA|TRBV18
CASSPPATFYEQYF
TGTGCCAGCTCACCACCAGCCACTTTCTACGAGCAGTACTTC
>TRBJ1-1|NA|NA|TRBV27
CASNQAVGGPNTEAFF
TGTGCCAGCAATCAGGCCGTTGGAGGACCAAACACTGAAGCTTTCTTT
>TRBJ2-7|NA|NA|TRBV29-1
CSVVTGTYEQYF
TGCAGCGTTGTCACAGGGACCTACGAGCAGTACTTC
>TRBJ2-7|NA|NA|TRBV7-9
CASSTGQPPYEQYF
TGTGCCAGCAGCACCGGCCAGCCCCCCTACGAGCAGTACTTC
>TRBJ2-1|NA|NA|TRBV5-1
CASSLGDGHNEQFF
TGCGCCAGCAGCTTGGGGGACGGCCACAATGAGCAGTTCTTC
>TRBJ1-5|NA|NA|TRBV30
CAWSAVGTYNQPQHF
TGTGCCTGGAGCGCCGTGGGTACCTACAATCAGCCCCAGCATTTT
>TRBJ2-2|NA|NA|TRBV19
CASSIGTGELFF
TGTGCCAGTAGTATCGGGACTGGGGAGCTGTTTTTT
>TRBJ1-2|NA|NA|TRBV29-1
CSVERQKSYGYTF
TGCAGCGTTGAACGGCAGAAAAGCTATGGCTACACCTTC